This TCR beta chain was sequenced during a study of T cell responses to AZD1222 COVID-19 vaccine. Only in-frame clones appear in the TCRdb table, and some are missing; sequencing was by immunoSEQ multiplex PCR. The table lists 95,000 to 100,000 clones, 89% of them singletons. This clone has a single count. Its antigen is unidentified. Regarding the study as a whole: Receipt of two AZD1222 doses was followed by a rise in Spike-specific TCR breadth and depth. In a largely white British group with more females than males, clonal diversity was possibly underestimated. CD4 TCRs linked to vaccination spanned spike, dominating at 160-218 and 743-854.

Trimming took 8 bases from V and 0 from J; bases not matched to a gene: 4. The CDR3 contains 14 residues. CDR1 is SNHLY and CDR2 is FYNNEI in the germline V gene. Material: peripheral blood, obtained on day 0 of AZD1222 vaccination. The TCR sequence derives from an adult in good health. This sequence joins TRBV2 and TRBJ1-5; 7 nucleotides match TRBD1. CDR3 sequence (DNA): TGTGCCAGCCTTGACAGGGATAGCAATCAGCCCCAGCATTTT. It encodes CASLDRDSNQPQHF.